These T cell receptor beta chains were read from a single sample in a study of blood T cell repertoires in COVID-19. Measured with immunoSEQ multiplex PCR; TCRdb has only the in-frame clones, and not every one. Among hundreds of thousands of clones listed, 84% were seen once. Material: peripheral blood. The receptors here all came from a man aged 25 to 40 with active or convalescent COVID-19. CDR3s include the opening cysteine and the closing phenylalanine or tryptophan. The order of the fields is V gene, D gene, clone size, J gene, CDR3 protein, CDR3 DNA. D genes are given only for firm matches. For some rows the clone size is stated as once, few or many, or as a class when expanded; others skip it.

v_call: TRBV7-2
d_call: TRBD1
clone_size: .
j_call: TRBJ1-3
cdr3_aa: CASSFGGQGNTIYF
cdr3_nt: TGTGCCAGCAGCTTTGGGGGACAGGGAAACACCATATATTTT

v_call: TRBV11-1
d_call: TRBD1
clone_size: .
j_call: TRBJ2-1
cdr3_aa: CASSLVNRGLEQFF
cdr3_nt: TGTGCCAGCAGCTTAGTTAACAGGGGCCTTGAGCAGTTCTTC

v_call: TRBV30
d_call: .
clone_size: .
j_call: TRBJ2-5
cdr3_aa: CAWSVGSGTETQYF
cdr3_nt: TGTGCCTGGAGTGTGGGGAGCGGTACAGAGACCCAGTACTTC

v_call: TRBV5-1
d_call: .
clone_size: .
j_call: TRBJ2-3
cdr3_aa: CASRDTVGTDTQYF
cdr3_nt: TGCGCCAGTAGGGACACGGTAGGAACAGATACGCAGTATTTT

v_call: TRBV19
d_call: .
clone_size: .
j_call: TRBJ2-7
cdr3_aa: CASNGGPGEQYF
cdr3_nt: TGTGCCAGTAACGGAGGGCCGGGAGAGCAGTACTTC

v_call: TRBV5-5
d_call: TRBD2
clone_size: .
j_call: TRBJ2-7
cdr3_aa: CASSLLAGVLSYEQYF
cdr3_nt: TGTGCCAGCAGCTTGCTAGCGGGGGTTCTCTCCTACGAGCAGTACTTC

v_call: TRBV6-2/TRBV6-3
d_call: TRBD2
clone_size: .
j_call: TRBJ2-7
cdr3_aa: CASSPPPGGRAYEQYF
cdr3_nt: TGTGCCAGCAGTCCCCCCCCGGGCGGGAGGGCCTACGAGCAGTACTTC

v_call: TRBV7-3
d_call: .
clone_size: .
j_call: TRBJ2-1
cdr3_aa: CASSLIGESEQFF
cdr3_nt: TGTGCCAGCAGCTTGATCGGGGAGAGTGAGCAGTTCTTC

v_call: TRBV5-5
d_call: .
clone_size: .
j_call: TRBJ1-3
cdr3_aa: CASSLDRINTIYF
cdr3_nt: TGTGCCAGCAGCTTGGACAGGATAAACACCATATATTTT

v_call: TRBV3-1/TRBV3-2
d_call: .
clone_size: .
j_call: TRBJ1-2
cdr3_aa: CASSQGGLIGYTF
cdr3_nt: TGTGCCAGCAGCCAGGGGGGGCTGATTGGCTACACCTTC

v_call: TRBV11-2
d_call: .
clone_size: .
j_call: TRBJ2-3
cdr3_aa: CASSLDGGPDTQYF
cdr3_nt: TGTGCCAGCAGCTTAGATGGGGGCCCAGATACGCAGTATTTT

v_call: TRBV7-3
d_call: .
clone_size: .
j_call: TRBJ2-7
cdr3_aa: CASSLGGAGYEQYF
cdr3_nt: TGTGCCAGCAGCTTAGGCGGGGCGGGCTACGAGCAGTACTTC

v_call: TRBV2
d_call: TRBD2
clone_size: .
j_call: TRBJ2-3
cdr3_aa: CASSEMVAGLTDTQYF
cdr3_nt: TGTGCCAGCAGTGAAATGGTAGCGGGGCTCACAGATACGCAGTATTTT

v_call: TRBV4-1
d_call: .
clone_size: .
j_call: TRBJ2-7
cdr3_aa: CASSQRTGSPYEQYF
cdr3_nt: TGCGCCAGCAGCCAACGAACAGGTTCCCCCTACGAGCAGTACTTC

v_call: TRBV7-2
d_call: TRBD1
clone_size: .
j_call: TRBJ2-1
cdr3_aa: CASSLSRDSNEQFF
cdr3_nt: TGTGCCAGCAGCCTGTCCCGGGACAGCAATGAGCAGTTCTTC

v_call: TRBV5-1
d_call: TRBD1
clone_size: .
j_call: TRBJ1-3
cdr3_aa: CASSGTGSGNTIYF
cdr3_nt: TGCGCCAGCAGCGGGACAGGGTCTGGAAACACCATATATTTT

v_call: TRBV7-2
d_call: .
clone_size: .
j_call: TRBJ2-5
cdr3_aa: CASSLGGRVQETQYF
cdr3_nt: TGTGCCAGCAGCTTAGGAGGCAGGGTACAAGAGACCCAGTACTTC

v_call: TRBV11-2
d_call: .
clone_size: .
j_call: TRBJ1-1
cdr3_aa: CASSLAPSEAFF
cdr3_nt: TGTGCCAGCAGCTTAGCCCCCTCTGAAGCTTTCTTT

v_call: TRBV5-6
d_call: .
clone_size: .
j_call: TRBJ2-7
cdr3_aa: CASSLVRRPSYEQYF
cdr3_nt: TGTGCCAGCAGCTTGGTCCGGCGGCCCTCCTACGAGCAGTACTTC

v_call: TRBV7-9
d_call: .
clone_size: few
j_call: TRBJ1-2
cdr3_aa: CASSFSWAQDGYTF
cdr3_nt: TGTGCCAGCAGCTTCTCGTGGGCTCAGGATGGCTACACCTTC

v_call: TRBV6-6
d_call: TRBD2
clone_size: .
j_call: TRBJ2-7
cdr3_aa: CASSKTGTSGSYEQYF
cdr3_nt: TGTGCCAGCAGTAAAACCGGGACTAGCGGGAGCTACGAGCAGTACTTC

v_call: TRBV18
d_call: .
clone_size: .
j_call: TRBJ2-7
cdr3_aa: CASSPRAAAYEQYF
cdr3_nt: TGTGCCAGCTCACCACGGGCAGCGGCCTACGAGCAGTACTTC

v_call: TRBV18
d_call: .
clone_size: .
j_call: TRBJ1-5
cdr3_aa: CASSPIRMGKGSNQPQHF
cdr3_nt: TGTGCCAGCTCACCAATACGCATGGGAAAGGGGTCCAATCAGCCCCAGCATTTT